Below, 24 T cell receptor beta chains from the same sample are listed, as sequenced in a study of cytomegalovirus exposure and HLA in healthy donors. Vbeta (60) and Jbeta (13) primers were used in the PCR. TCRdb keeps only in-frame clones here, not all; method: immunoSEQ multiplex PCR. The table lists roughly 97,000 clones, over 9.5% of them singletons, with 5.5% to 7.5% in the top ten. Sequencing used PBMCs. The receptors derive from a man aged 40-50 years in good health and CMV-seropositive.

Only a few counts were recorded for this clone. The J gene is TRBJ2-3, the V gene TRBV4-1; perhaps TRBD2 as D (5 bases). The CDR3 covers 15 residues. Germline V gives CDR1 MGHRA, CDR2 YSYEKL. Trimming removed 4 bases from V and 6 bases from J, with 17 bases in between. Here the CDR3 DNA reads TGCGCCAGCAGCCCGCCGGCGGGTGGTGGGGATACGCAGTATTTT. This translates into CASSPPAGGGDTQYF.

This clone turned up a few times. The chain uses TRBV7-8 and TRBJ1-2; D ambiguous. V was cut by 1 base and J by 2 bases, with 14 bases left in between. Germline V gene data show CDR1 as SGHVS and CDR2 as FQNEAQ. CDR3 length equals 16 residues. The CDR3 sequence: CASSLEFTTSNYGYTF. The CDR3, as DNA: TGTGCCAGCAGCTTAGAGTTCACTACCAGCAACTATGGCTACACCTTC.

V gene TRBV7-2 combines with J gene TRBJ1-5; D is perhaps TRBD1 (6 bases). CDR3 length: 15 amino acids. The V gene lost 2 bases and the J gene lost 7 bases, with 15 bases spanning the gap. Germline CDR1 and CDR2: SGHTA and FQGNSA. The DNA of the CDR3 is TGTGCCAGCAGCTTACTGGCTGCAGGGGTGCAGCCCCAGCATTTT. The encoded protein is CASSLLAAGVQPQHF.

This clone was detected a few times. The same CDR3 can be traced to other DNA sequences in this sample. The chain is built from TRBV5-1 and TRBJ2-3, with no clear D. The germline V gene has CDR1 SGHRS and CDR2 YFSETQ. Trimming left V 1 base short and J 1 base short, with 4 bases between. The CDR3 has 13 amino acids. The CDR3 DNA follows: TGCGCCAGCAGCTTGTCTGGCACAGATACGCAGTATTTT. It is translated as CASSLSGTDTQYF.

This clone was detected a few times. The chain links TRBV5-6 to TRBJ1-6; 8 bases fit TRBD1. Germline CDR1 is SGHDT and CDR2 is YYEEEE. V was clipped by 1 base and J by 7 bases; unmatched bases: 7. This CDR3 spans 16 amino acids. CDR3 bases: TGTGCCAGCAGCTTGCAACGGACAGGGAAGAATTCACCCCTCCACTTT. This sequence encodes CASSLQRTGKNSPLHF.

This clone was detected many times. The chain recombines TRBV7-9 with TRBJ2-1; 10 nucleotides line up with TRBD2. The CDR3 consists of 16 residues. Trimming removed 0 bases from V and 8 bases from J; junction bases left unmatched: 7. Germline CDR1 is SEHNR and CDR2 is FQNEAQ (reference sequence). This chain's CDR3 is CASSLAVAGGIDEQFF. DNA of the CDR3: TGTGCCAGCAGCTTAGCTGTAGCGGGAGGAATCGATGAGCAGTTCTTC.

This clone was observed a handful of times. The CDR3 reads CASSLDPHRGYRSYEQYF. CDR3 nucleotides: TGTGCCAGCAGCTTAGATCCACACAGGGGGTATAGGTCCTACGAGCAGTACTTC. The rearrangement joins TRBV11-1 to TRBJ2-7; TRBD1 agrees at 8 bases. The CDR3 covers 18 residues. Trimming at V came to 1 base and at J to 1 base, leaving 12 bases not matched to a gene. Germline CDR1 and CDR2: SGHAT and FQDESV (reference sequence).

This chain connects TRBV19 to TRBJ2-3, with 10 bases lining up with TRBD2. V shed 3 bases, J shed 7 bases, and the junction held 10 bases outside the gene matches. The CDR3 is 16 amino acids. Germline V gene data show CDR1 as LNHDA and CDR2 as SQIVND (reference sequence). CDR3 loop: CASSIRLAGDLNTQYF. DNA of the CDR3: TGTGCCAGTAGTATCCGGCTAGCGGGAGATCTTAATACGCAGTATTTT.

There are a few counts of this clone. The rearrangement joins TRBV7-8 to TRBJ2-7; 8 nucleotides match TRBD2. Germline loops: CDR1 SGHVS, CDR2 FQNEAQ. The ends lost 6 bases at V and 7 bases at J; junction bases unmatched: 20. This CDR3 region has 17 residues. CDR3 in amino acids: CASRLSSGSYTVGEQYF. The CDR3 DNA reads as TGTGCCAGCAGACTTAGCAGCGGGAGTTATACCGTTGGGGAGCAGTACTTC.

This clone has a handful of counts. This chain uses TRBV16 with TRBJ1-1; 10 nucleotides align to TRBD1. This CDR3 comprises 16 residues. V lost 7 bases and J lost 4; bases outside the gene matches: 12. Germline V gives CDR1 KGHSY, CDR2 FQNENV. CDR3 DNA sequence: TGTGCCAGCACCCCCGGAGGGACAGGGGAGGCCACTGAAGCTTTCTTT. Translated: CASTPGGTGEATEAFF.

This clone showed up just a few times. V usage is TRBV6-5 and J usage is TRBJ2-7; possible D gene TRBD1, 5 bases. The length of the CDR3 is 13 residues. Trimming cost V 2 bases and J 2 bases, with 7 bases left between them. CDR1 is MNHEY and CDR2 is SVGAGI in the germline V gene. CDR3 residues: CASSYGATYEQYF. The CDR3 bases are TGTGCCAGCAGTTACGGGGCTACCTACGAGCAGTACTTC.

This clone was observed a handful of times. The chain recombines TRBV5-1 with TRBJ1-2; D is uncertain. Germline V gene lookup returns CDR1 SGHRS and CDR2 YFSETQ. V shed 0 bases and J shed 9 bases, with 15 bases lying between them. The length of the CDR3 is 14 residues. The CDR3 DNA reads TGCGCCAGCAGCTTGGCCAATGGGCTTGATAGCTACACCTTC. It is translated as CASSLANGLDSYTF.

The chain has TRBV6-5 and TRBJ2-4, with 9 positions matching TRBD1. Unmatched junction bases numbered 2, after V lost 0 bases and J lost 11 bases. The germline V gene encodes CDR1 MNHEY and CDR2 SVGAGI. This CDR3 region has 13 residues. This chain's CDR3 is CASSYSGQGVQYF. DNA for the CDR3: TGTGCCAGCAGTTACTCGGGACAGGGTGTTCAGTACTTC.

The chain recombines TRBV6-1 with TRBJ2-5, with D perhaps matching TRBD1 (5 bases). Trimming took 10 bases from V and 3 from J, leaving 15 bases between them. The CDR3 is 13 amino acids. Germline CDR1 and CDR2: MNHNS and SASEGT. CDR3 coding DNA: TGTGCCACCTCACCAGGGCCAGAAGAGACCCAGTACTTC. This gives the protein CATSPGPEETQYF.

This chain uses TRBV11-2 with TRBJ2-1; 7 bases are shared with TRBD2. The V segment lost 1 base and the J segment 7 bases; nucleotides outside the gene matches: 4. Germline V CDR1 and CDR2: SGHAT, FQNNGV. The CDR3 runs 14 residues. CDR3 residues: CASSLGSSGNEQFF. For the CDR3, the DNA is TGTGCCAGCAGCTTAGGTAGTAGCGGGAATGAGCAGTTCTTC.

This chain links TRBV27 with TRBJ2-1; TRBD2 matches 9 bases. There are 19 residues in the CDR3. The germline CDR1 and CDR2 sequences are MNHEY and SMNVEV (reference sequence). V was clipped by 5 bases and J by 0 bases; unmatched bases: 14. The CDR3 sequence: CASSPSGNLRYSSYNEQFF. CDR3 nucleotide sequence: TGTGCCAGCAGTCCTAGCGGGAATCTACGATATAGCTCCTACAATGAGCAGTTCTTC.

The chain recombines TRBV6-5 with TRBJ2-3; D might be TRBD1 (6 bases). The V gene's germline CDR1 is MNHEY and CDR2 SVGAGI. Trimming took off 2 bases at V and 3 bases at J, with 9 bases between the two ends. The CDR3 has 14 amino acids. The CDR3 DNA sequence: TGTGCCAGCAGTTACACAGGGCAAACAGATACGCAGTATTTT. It encodes CASSYTGQTDTQYF.

The gene calls are TRBV28 and TRBJ2-1, with 7 nucleotides matching TRBD1. The V gene's germline CDR1 is MDHEN and CDR2 SYDVKM. Germline trimming cut 5 bases from V and 9 bases from J; bases unmatched to any gene: 7. This CDR3 is 13 amino acids long. DNA of the CDR3: TGTGCCAGCAGTCTCGACAGGGCTGCTGAGCAGTTCTTC. It encodes CASSLDRAAEQFF. Based on the CDR3 plus reference TRBV28 and TRBJ2-1, the full variable domain is DVKVTQSSRYLVKRTGEKVFLECVQDMDHENMFWYRQDPGLGLRLIYFSYDVKMKEKGDIPEGYSVSREKKERFSLILESASTNQTSMYLCASSLDRAAEQFFGPGTRLTVL.

This clone was found many times. This chain connects TRBV5-1 to TRBJ1-6; 8 positions agree with TRBD1. Germline CDR1 SGHRS, CDR2 YFSETQ. Germline trimming cut 4 bases from V and 10 bases from J; bases unmatched to any gene: 7. CDR3 length equals 14 residues. The CDR3 region is CASSDGQGSSPLHF. CDR3 DNA sequence: TGCGCCAGCAGCGATGGACAGGGTAGCTCACCCCTCCACTTT.

The chain joins TRBV18 to TRBJ1-4; no clear D gene. Germline V gene data show CDR1 as KGHSH and CDR2 as LQKENI. The CDR3 covers 13 residues. The V end lost 3 bases, the J end lost 6 bases, and 8 bases lay between the germline ends. Here the CDR3 reads CASSPGDDEKLFF. DNA for the CDR3: TGTGCCAGCTCACCGGGAGATGATGAAAAACTGTTTTTT.

On this clone itself: Since no conserved phenylalanine or tryptophan closes the CDR3, a read error is the likely cause. The limits of the CDR3 on the DNA are not certain, so only TCRdb's listed CDR3 is given. This rearrangement joins TRBV6-5 to TRBJ1-4. The CDR3 length is 12 residues, termini included. Germline CDR1 is MNHEY and CDR2 is SVGAGI. The CDR3 here is CASKMGGEKMFL.

V usage is TRBV5-4 and J usage is TRBJ2-5; maybe TRBD1 (5 bases). The V gene lost 4 bases and the J gene lost 5 bases, with 15 bases spanning the gap. This CDR3 spans 14 amino acids. Germline CDR1 is SGHNT and CDR2 is YYREEE (reference sequence). In nucleotides, the CDR3 is TGTGCCAGCAGCGTGGAAGCAGGGCCCGAGACCCAGTACTTC. Its protein product is CASSVEAGPETQYF.

The chain links TRBV5-1 to TRBJ2-7, with D perhaps TRBD1 (6 bases). This CDR3 spans 14 amino acids. CDR1 is SGHRS and CDR2 is YFSETQ in the germline V gene. The germline V and J ends were trimmed by 3 bases and 5 bases, with 15 bases remaining between them. CDR3 amino acids: CASSSHRVRDEQYF. The CDR3 nucleotides read TGCGCCAGCAGCTCGCACAGGGTAAGAGACGAGCAGTACTTC.

This clone was counted between two and nine times. The chain has TRBV13 and TRBJ1-4; possibly TRBD1 for D (5 bases). This CDR3 has 13 residues. Germline loops: CDR1 PRHDT, CDR2 FYEKMQ (reference sequence). The ends were cut back, 0 bases at V and 6 bases at J, with 5 bases in the middle. The CDR3 sequence: CASSLGRDEKLFF. CDR3 in DNA: TGTGCCAGCAGCTTAGGCAGGGATGAAAAACTGTTTTTT.